What follows is one T cell receptor (beta chain) and its context. The V gene lost 6 bases and the J gene lost 1 base, with 18 bases spanning the gap. The germline V gene has CDR1 ENHRY and CDR2 SYGVKD. CDR3 size: 16 residues. These data belong to a study of blood T cell repertoires in COVID-19. TCRdb's table, derived via immunoSEQ multiplex PCR, lists solely in-frame clones and lacks some. The sample comprises 270,000 or so clones, more than 75% of which are singletons, and 5% to 8% rests with the top ten. The chain carries TRBV10-3 and TRBJ1-2, with a possible D match to TRBD1 (5 bases). Input material: PBMCs or T cells enriched from blood (not recorded which). The origin of this receptor is a woman between 45 and 65 years old who had been exposed to COVID-19. CDR3 DNA: TGTGCCATCAGGGGAGGCGACAGCGGTTATAACTATGGCTACACCTTC. This gives the protein CAIRGGDSGYNYGYTF.